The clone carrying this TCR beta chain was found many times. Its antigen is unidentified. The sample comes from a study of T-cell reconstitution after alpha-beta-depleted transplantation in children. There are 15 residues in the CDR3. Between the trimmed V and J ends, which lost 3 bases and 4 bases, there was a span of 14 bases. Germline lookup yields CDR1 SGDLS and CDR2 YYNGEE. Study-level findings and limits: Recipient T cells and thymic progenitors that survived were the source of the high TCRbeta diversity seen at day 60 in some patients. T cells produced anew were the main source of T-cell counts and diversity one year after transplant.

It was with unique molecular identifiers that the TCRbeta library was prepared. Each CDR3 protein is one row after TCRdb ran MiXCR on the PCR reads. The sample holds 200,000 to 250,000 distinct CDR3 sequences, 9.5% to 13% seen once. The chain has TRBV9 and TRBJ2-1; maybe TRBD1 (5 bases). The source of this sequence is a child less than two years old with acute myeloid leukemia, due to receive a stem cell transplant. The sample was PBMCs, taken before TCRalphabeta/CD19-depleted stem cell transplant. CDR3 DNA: TGTGCCAGCAGCGCCAGGGCATCCGGGTACAATGAGCAGTTCTTC. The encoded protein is CASSARASGYNEQFF.